The 29 T cell receptor beta chains in this list originate from one sample, sequenced in a study of breast tumors, draining lymph nodes, adjacent tissues. TCRdb re-analysed the multiplex PCR reads in MiXCR, keeping a single row per CDR3 protein. The repertoire holds approximately 300,000 distinct CDR3 sequences, with 30% as singletons. Breast cancer patients provided tissue from their axillary draining lymph nodes. Sample: axillary lymph node tissue. These receptors were taken from a female donor with breast cancer. Some clones in this sample may be carry-over from other donors' samples.

This clonotype appeared a few times. This chain links TRBV20-1 with TRBJ2-3; D call uncertain. The CDR3 is 13 amino acids. The germline CDR1 and CDR2 sequences are DFQATT and SNEGSKA (reference sequence). This CDR3 is CGEGVRSTDTQYF. Here the CDR3 DNA reads TGCGGGGAAGGAGTTCGGAGTACAGATACGCAGTATTTT.

This clonotype turned up a few times. This chain joins TRBV6-2 or TRBV6-3 and TRBJ2-7; 15 bases align to TRBD2. The CDR3 is 19 amino acids. Germline values: CDR1 MNHEY, CDR2 SVGEGT. The trim removed 2 bases at V and 0 bases at J, leaving 8 bases unmatched. CDR3 loop: CASSYPGTSGRISSYEQYF. DNA for the CDR3: TGTGCCAGCAGTTACCCGGGGACTAGCGGGAGGATATCCTCCTACGAGCAGTACTTC.

On this clonotype: A much larger clone differs by one base, so this may be a read error. The chain combines TRBV11-2 with TRBJ2-7; 7 bases line up with TRBD1. CDR3 length equals 13 residues. CDR1 is SGHAT and CDR2 is FQNNGV in the germline V gene. The CDR3 reads CVSSLDRVDEQYF. The CDR3 nucleotides are TGTGTCAGCAGCTTAGACAGGGTGGACGAGCAGTACTTC.

A word on this clonotype: It may be a read error: a sequence one base away is much more abundant. The rearrangement joins TRBV5-1 to TRBJ2-3; D tentatively reads TRBD1 or TRBD2 (5 bases each). The germline V gene encodes CDR1 SGHRS and CDR2 YFSETQ. CDR3 size: 13 residues. The CDR3 loop is CACSLGELDTQYF. The CDR3 bases are TGCGCCTGCAGCTTGGGGGAATTGGATACGCAGTATTTT. The full variable domain, in which reference TRBV5-1 and TRBJ2-3 provide the parts outside the CDR3, is KAGVTQTPRYLIKTRGQQVTLSCSPISGHRSVSWYQQTPGQGLQFLFEYFSETQRNKGNFPGRFSGRQFSNSRSEMNVSTLELGDSALYLCACSLGELDTQYFGPGTRLTVL.

This clonotype was seen a handful of times. The chain combines TRBV20-1 with TRBJ1-1, with D perhaps TRBD1 (5 bases). The germline CDR1 and CDR2 sequences are DFQATT and SNEGSKA (reference sequence). The ends were cut back, 2 bases at V and 11 bases at J, with 18 bases in the middle. The CDR3 extends over 13 amino acids. The CDR3 nucleotides are TGCAGTGCTAGAAGACCGGGGGGAGTTGAGGCTTTCTTT. Its protein is CSARRPGGVEAFF.

The genes are TRBV7-9 and TRBJ2-5; 12 bases agree with TRBD2. The CDR3 has 16 amino acids. V lost 4 bases and J lost 2; bases outside the gene matches: 5. Germline CDR1 and CDR2: SEHNR and FQNEAQ (reference sequence). The chain's CDR3 is CASSSSSGRGQETQYF. The CDR3 DNA is TGTGCCAGCAGCTCCTCTAGCGGGAGGGGGCAAGAGACCCAGTACTTC.

This clonotype was observed at least ten times. This chain connects TRBV13 to TRBJ2-7; D could derive from TRBD1 or TRBD2 (6 bases each). Germline V lookup: CDR1 PRHDT, CDR2 FYEKMQ (reference sequence). V lost 10 bases to trimming and J lost 2 bases, with 18 bases between them. The CDR3 has 14 amino acids. The CDR3 loop is CATKGGSLTYEQYF. CDR3 nucleotide sequence: TGTGCCACCAAGGGGGGCAGCCTTACCTACGAGCAGTACTTC.

The chain has TRBV10-3 and TRBJ1-4, with 8 positions matching TRBD1. The V gene end was trimmed by 6 bases and the J gene end by 6 bases; junction bases not matched to a gene: 15. Per the germline V gene, CDR1 is ENHRY and CDR2 is SYGVKD. This CDR3 contains 17 residues. The CDR3 nucleotides read TGTGCCATCAGCGGACAGGGTACAATCACCGGGGATGAAAAACTGTTTTTT. This sequence encodes CAISGQGTITGDEKLFF.

This clonotype was seen ten or more times. The V and J genes are TRBV4-2 and TRBJ2-5; D perhaps matches TRBD1 (6 bases). Germline CDR1 reads LGHNA; CDR2 reads YNFKEQ. The CDR3 loop spans 13 amino acids. With 3 bases removed from V and 2 bases from J, the gap between germline ends came to 7 bases. The CDR3 DNA follows: TGTGCCAGCAGCCAGGGGGCTCAAGAGACCCAGTACTTC. This gives the protein CASSQGAQETQYF.

The V call is TRBV7-3, the J call TRBJ2-5, with 7 bases that match TRBD2. Germline loops: CDR1 SGHTA, CDR2 FQGTGA. The CDR3 spans 13 residues. V shed 11 bases and J 4 bases; nucleotides not matched to a gene: 10. Here the CDR3 reads CAVRGTTRETQYF. The CDR3 region has the DNA TGTGCCGTCCGTGGGACTACACGAGAGACCCAGTACTTC.

Many counts were recorded for this clonotype. V and J are TRBV11-2 and TRBJ2-5, with D unresolved. CDR3 size: 16 residues. Germline values: CDR1 SGHAT, CDR2 FQNNGV. The V end was cut by 5 bases, the J end by 5 bases, with 21 bases between. The CDR3 nucleotides read TGTGCCAGCAGCCAGAGGCTCAGATCGGTAATTGAGACCCAGTACTTC. Translated, it gives CASSQRLRSVIETQYF. Full variable domain (missing parts from reference TRBV11-2 and TRBJ2-5): EAGVAQSPRYKIIEKRQSVAFWCNPISGHATLYWYQQILGQGPKLLIQFQNNGVVDDSQLPKDRFSAERLKGVDSTLKIQPAKLEDSAVYLCASSQRLRSVIETQYFGPGTRLLVL.

This clonotype was counted many times. This chain links TRBV5-1 with TRBJ2-3; no reliable D call. V shed 4 bases and J shed 7 bases, with 16 bases lying between them. CDR1 is SGHRS and CDR2 is YFSETQ in the germline V gene. This CDR3 contains 14 residues. CDR3 nucleotide sequence: TGCGCCAGCAGCCAAGGACCGACGGCAAATACGCAGTATTTT. Its translation is CASSQGPTANTQYF.

This chain joins TRBV12-3 or TRBV12-4 and TRBJ2-3; 9 nucleotides line up with TRBD1. The CDR3 covers 15 residues. With V trimmed by 6 bases and J by 4 bases, 8 bases remained unmatched. CDR3 bases: TGTGCCAGCAGCTCCGGGACAGGGCCCCCAGATACGCAGTATTTT. It encodes CASSSGTGPPDTQYF.

This clonotype was detected ten times or more. The chain links TRBV20-1 to TRBJ2-3; 11 positions match TRBD1. Germline trimming cut 6 bases from V and 2 bases from J; bases unmatched to any gene: 7. This CDR3 region has 15 residues. CDR1 and CDR2 from the germline V gene are DFQATT and SNEGSKA (reference sequence). CDR3 nucleotide sequence: TGCAGTGCAGGACAGGGGGCCGGGGACACAGATACGCAGTATTTT. It yields the protein CSAGQGAGDTDTQYF.

This clonotype was picked up a small number of times. This sequence may be a read error, since a much larger clone differs from it by one base. The chain carries TRBV20-1 and TRBJ2-7; 8 bases are a match to TRBD2. With V trimmed by 0 bases and J by 6 bases, 7 bases remained unmatched. Germline CDR1 and CDR2: DFQATT and SNEGSKA (reference sequence). This CDR3 is built from 14 residues. The CDR3 is CSARDSGRTSEQYF. In nucleotides, the CDR3 is TGCAGTGCTAGAGACAGCGGGAGAACCTCCGAGCAGTACTTC.

There are many counts of this clonotype. The chain uses TRBV5-1 and TRBJ2-7; tentatively, D is TRBD2 (6 bases). Trimming removed 4 bases at V and 5 bases at J, with 16 bases between. The CDR3 consists of 14 residues. Germline V gene sequence: CDR1 SGHRS, CDR2 YFSETQ. For the CDR3, the DNA is TGCGCCAGCAGCATGGGGACTGCTCTGAACGAGCAGTACTTC. It is translated as CASSMGTALNEQYF.

The table lists this clonotype with many counts. The gene calls are TRBV5-6 and TRBJ2-2, with D perhaps given as TRBD1 or TRBD2 (5 bases each). The CDR3 is 14 amino acids. Deletions cut 5 bases from V and 6 bases from J, with 14 bases between. Looked up from germline, CDR1 is SGHDT and CDR2 is YYEEEE. The CDR3 region has the DNA TGTGCCAGCAGAACCGGGACCCGTCCCGGGGAGCTGTTTTTT. This sequence encodes CASRTGTRPGELFF.

This clonotype was seen at least ten times. The V call is TRBV14, the J call TRBJ2-1, with 12 bases lining up with TRBD2. CDR3 size: 18 residues. Trimming removed 1 base from V and 9 bases from J; junction bases left unmatched: 13. Germline V gives CDR1 SGHDN, CDR2 FVKESK. CDR3 residues: CASSQANLAGGPFTEQFF. The CDR3 DNA follows: TGTGCCAGCAGCCAAGCGAATCTAGCGGGAGGGCCTTTTACTGAGCAGTTCTTC. Filled out from reference TRBV14 and TRBJ2-1, the complete variable domain reads EAGVTQFPSHSVIEKGQTVTLRCDPISGHDNLYWYRRVMGKEIKFLLHFVKESKQDESGMPNNRFLAERTGGTYSTLKVQPAELEDSGVYFCASSQANLAGGPFTEQFFGPGTRLTVL.

This clonotype was picked up many times. The V gene is TRBV7-3, the J gene TRBJ2-3, with TRBD1 as a possible D gene (6 bases). This CDR3 region has 13 residues. Germline V CDR1 and CDR2: SGHTA, FQGTGA. Deletions cut 4 bases from V and 3 bases from J, with 8 bases between. The CDR3 spells CASSSGQTDTQYF. CDR3 DNA sequence: TGTGCCAGCAGCTCTGGACAGACAGATACGCAGTATTTT. The full variable domain, with the rest looked up from reference TRBV7-3 and TRBJ2-3, is GAGVSQTPSNKVTEKGKYVELRCDPISGHTALYWYRQSLGQGPEFLIYFQGTGAADDSGLPNDRFFAVRPEGSVSTLKIQRTERGDSAVYLCASSSGQTDTQYFGPGTRLTVL.

This clonotype has a count of ten or more. V is TRBV5-6 and J is TRBJ2-7; 8 bases agree with TRBD1. This CDR3 is built from 15 residues. V lost 4 bases and J lost 4; bases outside the gene matches: 10. Germline V gene sequence: CDR1 SGHDT, CDR2 YYEEEE. The CDR3 DNA reads as TGTGCCAGCAGCCCCCGAGGACAGGGCGGGTACGAGCAGTACTTC. Amino acid sequence: CASSPRGQGGYEQYF.

This clonotype was counted ten times or more. The rearrangement uses TRBV15 and TRBJ2-7, with 10 bases fitting TRBD2. This CDR3 is built from 15 residues. V lost 4 bases to trimming and J lost 5 bases; unmatched junction nucleotides: 8. Per the germline V gene, CDR1 is LNHNV and CDR2 is YYDKDF (reference sequence). CDR3 DNA sequence: TGTGCCACCAGCAACCTTCTAGGACTAGCGGACGAGCAGTACTTC. It yields the protein CATSNLLGLADEQYF.

The chain joins TRBV3-1 to TRBJ2-7, with a possible D match to TRBD2 (5 bases). This CDR3 is 16 amino acids long. Per germline, CDR1 LGHDT and CDR2 YNNKEL (reference sequence). V dropped 3 bases and J dropped 3 bases, with 18 bases sitting between them. As DNA, the CDR3 is TGTGCCAGCAGCCAGGGCGGCTCGCGGGCTGTCTACGAGCAGTACTTC. This gives the protein CASSQGGSRAVYEQYF.

V gene TRBV5-1 combines with J gene TRBJ2-3, with 7 bases matching TRBD2. Losses at the gene ends were 1 base for V and 1 base for J; bases not matched to a gene: 6. This CDR3 has 16 residues. CDR1 is SGHRS, CDR2 YFSETQ, per germline. The CDR3 DNA sequence: TGCGCCAGCAGCTTGCGGGCTGGGGGGGGCACAGATACGCAGTATTTT. It yields the protein CASSLRAGGGTDTQYF.

To note about this clonotype: This CDR3 fails to terminate in the conserved phenylalanine or tryptophan, so it likely reflects a read error. V is TRBV7-2 and J is TRBJ2-2; 9 nucleotides line up with TRBD2. Germline trimming cut 8 bases from V and 7 bases from J; bases unmatched to any gene: 11. The CDR3 totals 15 residues. Germline loops: CDR1 SGHTA, CDR2 FQGNSA. CDR3 DNA sequence: TGTGCCAGCGGCAAAGTAGCGGGAGAGGACGGGGAGCTGTTTTCT. It is translated as CASGKVAGEDGELFS.

Comments on this clonotype: A much larger clone lies one base from this, so it may be a read error. V gene TRBV6-6 combines with J gene TRBJ2-7; no firm D call. The V gene's germline CDR1 is MNHNY and CDR2 SVGAGI (reference sequence). This CDR3 has 14 amino acids. V gave up 4 bases and J gave up 5 bases, with 15 bases separating them. The CDR3 DNA reads TGTGCCAGCAGTTTTAGTCCATCCCCCCACGAGCAGTACTTC. Its protein product is CASSFSPSPHEQYF.

This clonotype was seen many times. The chain links TRBV7-6 to TRBJ1-2; tentatively, D is TRBD1 (5 bases). V lost 7 bases to trimming and J lost 0 bases, with 12 bases between them. The CDR3 covers 14 residues. Germline values: CDR1 SGHVS, CDR2 FNYEAQ. CDR3 sequence reads: CASTPGRPNYGYTF. In DNA form, the CDR3 reads TGTGCCAGCACCCCAGGGAGACCTAACTATGGCTACACCTTC.

In regard to this clonotype: A much larger clone lies one base from this, so it may be a read error. This rearrangement joins TRBV5-6 to TRBJ2-7; 9 nucleotides align to TRBD2. CDR1 and CDR2 from the germline V gene are SGHDT and YYEEEE. The CDR3 length is 12 residues. V was clipped by 7 bases and J by 6 bases; unmatched bases: 5. The CDR3 bases are TGTGCCAGCCCACTAGCGGGTAGCGAGCAGTACTTC. Protein product: CASPLAGSEQYF.

This clonotype has a count of ten or more. The V gene is TRBV20-1, the J gene TRBJ2-2; TRBD2 agrees at 13 bases. Germline V lookup: CDR1 DFQATT, CDR2 SNEGSKA (reference sequence). V shed 1 base and J 8 bases; nucleotides not matched to a gene: 7. This CDR3 has 16 residues. CDR3: CSARGWTSGSSGELFF. The CDR3 DNA is TGCAGTGCTAGAGGTTGGACTAGCGGGAGTTCTGGGGAGCTGTTTTTT.

In its sample, this clonotype was seen many times. The V gene is TRBV2, the J gene TRBJ2-2; 8 bases align to TRBD2. The junction had 15 bases not matched to a gene; V was cut back by 1 base and J by 5 bases. Per the germline V gene, CDR1 is SNHLY and CDR2 is FYNNEI. There are 19 residues in the CDR3. Written as DNA, the CDR3 is TGTGCCAGCAGTGAAGGGAGGGGACTAGGACGGTTCGCTACCGGGGAGCTGTTTTTT. This sequence encodes CASSEGRGLGRFATGELFF.